The 7 T cell receptor beta chains reported below all come from one sample, sequenced in a study of PD-1 blockade in classical Hodgkin lymphoma. Only in-frame clones appear in the TCRdb table, and some are missing; sequencing was by immunoSEQ multiplex PCR. This sample has roughly 100,000 clones, with roughly 78% found just once. Time point noted: cycle 4 day 1 (C4D1), after around six weeks of nivolumab. Relapse after autologous stem cell transplantation occurred in every patient, and brentuximab vedotin exposure varied. The sequences come from peripheral blood mononuclear cells (PBMCs), collected before the fourth cycle of nivolumab. Receptors were obtained from a human donor with classical Hodgkin lymphoma.

The chain carries TRBV7-9 and TRBJ1-3, with 9 bases that match TRBD1. V lost 2 bases, J lost 3 bases, and 2 bases stayed unmatched. The CDR3 contains 15 residues. Per germline, CDR1 SEHNR and CDR2 FQNEAQ (reference sequence). As DNA, the CDR3 is TGTGCCAGCAGCTTAACGACAGGGGGTGGAAACACCATATATTTT. Its translation is CASSLTTGGGNTIYF.

V gene TRBV2 combines with J gene TRBJ2-1; TRBD2 is a possible D gene (7 bases). Trimming left V 3 bases short and J 6 bases short, with 12 bases between. Germline V gene lookup returns CDR1 SNHLY and CDR2 FYNNEI. The CDR3 has 14 amino acids. Written as DNA, the CDR3 is TGTGCCAGCAGTGATCCAAGGGGGGGCAATGAGCAGTTCTTC. Protein sequence: CASSDPRGGNEQFF.

The chain carries TRBV13 and TRBJ2-7, with a possible D match to TRBD2 (7 bases). The CDR3 runs to 15 residues. Germline lookup yields CDR1 PRHDT and CDR2 FYEKMQ (reference sequence). Trimming pared 4 bases from V and 3 bases from J, leaving 16 bases between. CDR3 region: CASSSSQAGHYEQYF. The CDR3 DNA reads as TGTGCCAGCAGCTCATCCCAAGCGGGACACTACGAGCAGTACTTC.

The chain couples TRBV7-6 to TRBJ2-5; D is undetermined. Trimming took off 1 base at V and 5 bases at J, with 11 bases between the two ends. The germline gives CDR1 SGHVS, CDR2 FNYEAQ. The CDR3 extends over 14 amino acids. Written as DNA, the CDR3 is TGTGCCAGCAGCTTAGGGTTGGGGTTTGAGACCCAGTACTTC. This codes for CASSLGLGFETQYF.

For the CDR3, the DNA is TGTGCCAGCAGTGTCAACGGACAGTTACAAGAGACCCAGTACTTC. Translated: CASSVNGQLQETQYF. The chain couples TRBV6-1 to TRBJ2-5; a possible D gene is TRBD1 (6 bases). In germline, CDR1 is MNHNS, CDR2 SASEGT. This CDR3 is built from 15 residues. V gave up 4 bases and J gave up 2 bases, with 14 bases separating them.

The gene calls are TRBV2 and TRBJ2-2, with 11 positions matching TRBD1. V shed 8 bases and J 4 bases; nucleotides not matched to a gene: 6. Per germline, CDR1 SNHLY and CDR2 FYNNEI. The CDR3 sequence is 15 residues long. Here the CDR3 reads CASGGTGGVTGELFF. CDR3 coding DNA: TGTGCCAGCGGGGGGACAGGGGGTGTCACCGGGGAGCTGTTTTTT.

The rearrangement uses TRBV25-1 and TRBJ2-1; no reliable D call. V lost 5 bases and J lost 7, with 12 bases in between. Germline CDR1 is MGHDK and CDR2 is SYGVNS. The CDR3 loop spans 13 amino acids. The CDR3 DNA sequence: TGTGCCAGCAGTCAACCCTATGGGAATGAGCAGTTCTTC. Its protein is CASSQPYGNEQFF.